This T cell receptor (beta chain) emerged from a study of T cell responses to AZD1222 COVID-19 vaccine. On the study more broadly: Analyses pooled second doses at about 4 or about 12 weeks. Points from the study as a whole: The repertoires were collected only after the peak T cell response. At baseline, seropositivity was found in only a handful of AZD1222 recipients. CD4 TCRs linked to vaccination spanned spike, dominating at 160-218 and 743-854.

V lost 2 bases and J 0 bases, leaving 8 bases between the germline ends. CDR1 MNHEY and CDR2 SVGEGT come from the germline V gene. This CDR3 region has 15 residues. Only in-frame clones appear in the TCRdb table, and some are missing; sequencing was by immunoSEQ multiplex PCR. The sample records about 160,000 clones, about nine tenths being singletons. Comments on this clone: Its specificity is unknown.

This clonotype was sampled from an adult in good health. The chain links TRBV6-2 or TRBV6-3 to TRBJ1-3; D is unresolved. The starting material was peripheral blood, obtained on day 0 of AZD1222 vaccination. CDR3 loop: CASSYPGFSGNTIYF. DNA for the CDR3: TGTGCCAGCAGTTACCCGGGTTTCTCTGGAAACACCATATATTTT.